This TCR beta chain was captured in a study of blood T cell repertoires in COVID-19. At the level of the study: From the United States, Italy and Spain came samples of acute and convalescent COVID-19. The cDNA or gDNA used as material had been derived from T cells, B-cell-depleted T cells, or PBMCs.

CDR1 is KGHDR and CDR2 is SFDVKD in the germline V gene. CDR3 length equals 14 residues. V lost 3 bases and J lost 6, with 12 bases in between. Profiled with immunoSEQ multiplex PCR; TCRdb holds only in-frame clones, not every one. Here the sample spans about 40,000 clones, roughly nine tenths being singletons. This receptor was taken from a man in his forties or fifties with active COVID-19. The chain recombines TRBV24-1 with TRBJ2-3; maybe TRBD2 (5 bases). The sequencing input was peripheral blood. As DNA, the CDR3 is TGTGCCACCAGTGATCCGGGTAGAGGGGATACGCAGTATTTT. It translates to CATSDPGRGDTQYF.